These 3 T cell receptor beta chains were sequenced from one sample in a study of blood T cell repertoires in COVID-19. TCRdb's table, derived via immunoSEQ multiplex PCR, lists solely in-frame clones and lacks some. The sample carries about 160,000 clones, over 80% recorded once. The sample was peripheral blood. The receptors stem from a man younger than 40 with COVID-19, enrolled during active disease.

The CDR3 DNA sequence: TGTGCCAGCAGCTTAACAGGGTCGTCTGGAAACACCATATATTTT. This encodes CASSLTGSSGNTIYF. The chain uses TRBV7-2 and TRBJ1-3; perhaps TRBD1 as D (6 bases). Germline CDR1 SGHTA, CDR2 FQGNSA. This CDR3 has 15 amino acids. The V end lost 2 bases, the J end lost 1 base, and 9 bases lay between the germline ends.

J is TRBJ1-3 and V is TRBV27, with 8 bases identical to TRBD1. The germline gives CDR1 MNHEY, CDR2 SMNVEV (reference sequence). Germline trimming cut 6 bases from V and 2 bases from J; bases unmatched to any gene: 9. The CDR3 covers 16 residues. CDR3 nucleotide sequence: TGTGCCAGCAGGCCCCGATCACAGGGGGCTGGAAACACCATATATTTT. Its translation: CASRPRSQGAGNTIYF.

This clone was seen just once. This chain joins TRBV25-1 and TRBJ2-5; 9 bases align to TRBD1. V lost 4 bases, J lost 1 base, and 10 bases stayed unmatched. CDR3 size: 17 residues. Germline V CDR1 and CDR2: MGHDK, SYGVNS. For the CDR3, the DNA is TGTGCCAGCAGTGTTCTAGGACAGGGGAGTTTCCAAGAGACCCAGTACTTC. It codes for CASSVLGQGSFQETQYF.